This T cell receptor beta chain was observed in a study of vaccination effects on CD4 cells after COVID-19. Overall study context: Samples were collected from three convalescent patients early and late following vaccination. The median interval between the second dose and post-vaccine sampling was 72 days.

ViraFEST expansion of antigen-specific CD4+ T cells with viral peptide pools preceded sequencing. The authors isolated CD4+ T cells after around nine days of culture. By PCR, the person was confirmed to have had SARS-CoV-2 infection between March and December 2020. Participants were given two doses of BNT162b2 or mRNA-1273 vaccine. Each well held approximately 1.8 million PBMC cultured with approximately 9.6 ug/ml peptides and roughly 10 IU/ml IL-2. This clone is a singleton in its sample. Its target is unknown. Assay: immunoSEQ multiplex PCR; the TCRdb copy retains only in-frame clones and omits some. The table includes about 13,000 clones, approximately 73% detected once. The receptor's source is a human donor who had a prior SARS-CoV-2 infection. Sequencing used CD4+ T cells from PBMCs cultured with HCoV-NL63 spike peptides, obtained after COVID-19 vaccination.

CDR3 bases: TGTGCCAGCAGCGTAGAGTCAGGGGGTTATCACTATGGCTACACCTTC. Amino acid sequence: CASSVESGGYHYGYTF. This chain connects TRBV9 to TRBJ1-2, with 7 bases fitting TRBD1. The V and J ends lost 0 bases and 3 bases, in that order; junction bases with no gene match: 8. This CDR3 contains 16 residues. Germline V gene data show CDR1 as SGDLS and CDR2 as YYNGEE.